This T cell receptor beta chain comes out of a study of blood T cell repertoires in COVID-19. Seattle researchers signed up patients amid active infection and tracked them longitudinally. In germline, CDR1 is MGHDK, CDR2 SYGVNS. CDR3 size: 15 residues. The V segment lost 5 bases and the J segment 4 bases; nucleotides outside the gene matches: 6. Only in-frame clones appear in the TCRdb table, and some are missing; sequencing was by immunoSEQ multiplex PCR. The table records around 94,000 clones, roughly 92% of them present only once. Sequencing was carried out using peripheral blood. J is TRBJ1-5 and V is TRBV25-1; 9 nucleotides match TRBD1. This clonotype was obtained from a woman between 45 and 65 years old with COVID-19, enrolled during active disease. The CDR3 bases are TGTGCCAGCAGTCCCCGACAGGGGGAAAATCAGCCCCAGCATTTT. Translated: CASSPRQGENQPQHF.